The present T cell receptor (beta chain) was sequenced within a study of T cell responses to AZD1222 COVID-19 vaccine (dated by TCRdb to the early 2020s). With respect to the entire study: TCR sequencing covered more than 230 trial participants: 207 given two doses of AZD1222 and some 25 given two doses of MenACWY control vaccine. Trial participants were enrolled into age subgroups of 18-55, 56-69 and 70-plus years, which contained approximately 150, 30 and 60 TCR-sequenced participants, respectively. Overall study outcomes, separate from this receptor: Conclusions about previously exposed vaccinees were limited because only six AZD1222 recipients were SARS-CoV-2 seropositive at baseline. CD4 TCRs associated with the vaccine covered the entire spike protein, and the dominant responses were in regions 160-218 and 743-854. Participants were mostly white British, with more females than males. The authors suggested clonal diversity may have been underestimated. Because no samples from the day 14 peak response were available, repertoires could be characterized only after the peak T cell response. The 56-69-year group was small, and its depth increase did not reach significance, likely because of low power. Epitopes outside the regions mutated in the B.1.351 and B.1.1.7 variants were reportedly recognized by nearly half of the unique spike-specific TCRs. A significant rise in spike-specific TCR breadth and depth was observed after two AZD1222 doses relative to day 0 and relative to MenACWY recipients.

The CDR3 regions of human TCRbeta chains were analyzed by immunosequencing. The authors' analysis ran thus. TCRs in the repertoires were matched against a reference library of SARS-CoV-2-specific TCRs that had been generated with the MIRA antigen-specificity platform. Breadth was defined as the fraction of unique TCRs that were SARS-CoV-2-associated. Depth was defined as the fraction of total T cells that were SARS-CoV-2-associated. Each spike-specific TCR was assigned to its reactive spike region and to a CD4 or CD8 class using the MIRA data. Log10-transformed breadth and depth values were compared by one-way ANOVA with Sidak's multiple comparisons tests. TCRdb mirrors the immuneACCESS table, restricted to in-frame sequences. Some clones are absent from its copies; in checked studies, under half trace to an unresolved V gene, and the reason for the others is unknown. V and J calls and clone size come straight from that table; D and trimming were deduced from the DNA. The sample has 110,000 or so clones on record, about 87% of them singletons. The top ten clones comprise almost 6.5% of the sample.

According to the study, the label for this sample's time point signals: about 28 days (+/-7) after the second vaccine dose. Because spike-specific TCR depth and breadth did not differ between the two schedules, AZD1222 recipients who got a second dose at roughly 4 weeks were pooled with those who got a second dose at roughly 12 weeks. Vaccinee samples came from UK trials COV001 and COV002, including a single-blind randomized controlled phase 2/3 trial of AZD1222 (ChAdOx1 nCoV-19) in healthy adults. For TCRbeta chain sequencing, PBMC samples were collected from trial participants at day 0 and at day 28 after the second dose. Concerning this clone: Its antigen target is currently unknown. Per-base qualities were not stored, and no clone one base away is much larger.

The source is an adult who received the AZD1222 COVID-19 vaccine. This specimen consisted of peripheral blood, obtained 28 days after the second AZD1222 dose.

The CDR3 reads CASSQGDRDREKLFF. The base sequence is TGTGCCAGCAGCCAGGGGGACAGGGACCGTGAAAAACTGTTTTTT. The rearranged chain carries TRBV4-2 and TRBJ1-4; 9 central bases correspond to TRBD1. From V the trimming removes 3 bases and from J it removes 7 bases, while the gene matches leave 6 bases of the junction unaccounted for. In the germline V gene, CDR1 corresponds to LGHNA and CDR2 to YNFKEQ. From the cysteine through the phenylalanine, the CDR3 covers 15 amino acids. The only DNA kept is the CDR3, 45 bases in frame from the first base.